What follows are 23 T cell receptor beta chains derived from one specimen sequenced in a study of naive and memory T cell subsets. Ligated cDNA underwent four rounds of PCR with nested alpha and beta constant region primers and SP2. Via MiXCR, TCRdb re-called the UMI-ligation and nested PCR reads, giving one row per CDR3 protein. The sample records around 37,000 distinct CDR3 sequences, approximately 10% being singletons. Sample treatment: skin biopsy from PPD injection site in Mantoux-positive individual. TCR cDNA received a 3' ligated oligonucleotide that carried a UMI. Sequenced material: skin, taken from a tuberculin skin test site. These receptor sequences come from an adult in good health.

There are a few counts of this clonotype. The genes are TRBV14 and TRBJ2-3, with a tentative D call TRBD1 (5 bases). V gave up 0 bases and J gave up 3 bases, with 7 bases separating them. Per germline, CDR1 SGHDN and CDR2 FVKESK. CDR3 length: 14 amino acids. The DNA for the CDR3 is TGTGCCAGCAGCCAAGAAGGGGAAACAGATACGCAGTATTTT. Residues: CASSQEGETDTQYF.

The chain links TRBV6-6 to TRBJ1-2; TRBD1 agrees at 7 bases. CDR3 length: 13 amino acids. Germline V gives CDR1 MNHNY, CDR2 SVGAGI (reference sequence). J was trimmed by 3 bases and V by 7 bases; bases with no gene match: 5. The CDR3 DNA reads TGTGCCAGCACCACCACAGGGGACTATGGCTACACCTTC. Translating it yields CASTTTGDYGYTF.

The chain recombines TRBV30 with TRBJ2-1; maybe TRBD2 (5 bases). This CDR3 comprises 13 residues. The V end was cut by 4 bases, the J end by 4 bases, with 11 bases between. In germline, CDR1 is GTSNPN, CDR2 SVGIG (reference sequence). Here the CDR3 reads CAWNWEWYNEQFF. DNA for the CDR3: TGTGCCTGGAACTGGGAGTGGTACAATGAGCAGTTCTTC.

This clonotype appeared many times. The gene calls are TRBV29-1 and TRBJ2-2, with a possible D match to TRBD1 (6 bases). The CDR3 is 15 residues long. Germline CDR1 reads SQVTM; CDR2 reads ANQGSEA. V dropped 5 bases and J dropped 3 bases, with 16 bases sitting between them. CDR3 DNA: TGCAGCGTTCGCCCAGGGGCGGATTACACCGGGGAGCTGTTTTTT. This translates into CSVRPGADYTGELFF.

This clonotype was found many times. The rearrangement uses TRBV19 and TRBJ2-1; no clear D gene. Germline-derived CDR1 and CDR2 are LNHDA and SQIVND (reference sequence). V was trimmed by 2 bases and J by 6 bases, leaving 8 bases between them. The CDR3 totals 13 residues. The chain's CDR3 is CASSITERNEQFF. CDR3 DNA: TGTGCCAGTAGTATAACTGAACGCAATGAGCAGTTCTTC.

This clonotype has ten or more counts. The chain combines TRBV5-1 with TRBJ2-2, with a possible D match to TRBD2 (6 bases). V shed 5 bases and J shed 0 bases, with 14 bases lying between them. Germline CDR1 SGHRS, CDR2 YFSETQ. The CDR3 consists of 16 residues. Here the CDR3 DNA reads TGCGCCAGCAGGGGTGAGGCGGGGACGAACACCGGGGAGCTGTTTTTT. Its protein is CASRGEAGTNTGELFF.

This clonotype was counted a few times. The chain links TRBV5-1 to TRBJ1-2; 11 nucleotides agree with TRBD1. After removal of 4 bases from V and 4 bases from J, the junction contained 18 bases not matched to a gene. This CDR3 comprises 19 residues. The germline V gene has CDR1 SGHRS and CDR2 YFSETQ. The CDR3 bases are TGCGCCAGCAGCCGAACCATCGGGACAGGGGGAAGCAGAAGCTATGGCTACACCTTC. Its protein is CASSRTIGTGGSRSYGYTF.

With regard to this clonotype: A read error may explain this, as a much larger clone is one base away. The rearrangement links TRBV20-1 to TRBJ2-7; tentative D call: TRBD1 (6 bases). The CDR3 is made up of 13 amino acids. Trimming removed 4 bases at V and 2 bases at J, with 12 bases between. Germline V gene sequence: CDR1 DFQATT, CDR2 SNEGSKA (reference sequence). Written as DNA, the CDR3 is TGCAGTGCTATCCCAGGGGACCCCTACGAGCAGTACTTC. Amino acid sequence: CSAIPGDPYEQYF.

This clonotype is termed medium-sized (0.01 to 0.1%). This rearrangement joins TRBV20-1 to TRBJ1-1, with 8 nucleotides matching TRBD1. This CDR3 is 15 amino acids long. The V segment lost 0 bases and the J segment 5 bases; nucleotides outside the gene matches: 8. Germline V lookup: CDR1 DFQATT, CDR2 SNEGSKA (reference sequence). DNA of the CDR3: TGCAGTGCTAGAGATGGGTCAGGGGGCAGGACTGAAGCTTTCTTT. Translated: CSARDGSGGRTEAFF.

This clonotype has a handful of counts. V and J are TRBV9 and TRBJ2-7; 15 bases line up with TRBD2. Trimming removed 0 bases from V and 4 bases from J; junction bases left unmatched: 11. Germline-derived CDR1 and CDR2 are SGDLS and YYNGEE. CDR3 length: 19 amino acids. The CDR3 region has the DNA TGTGCCAGCAGCGTAGGCGGGACTAGCGGGGGGAGAGCCTCGTACGAGCAGTACTTC. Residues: CASSVGGTSGGRASYEQYF.

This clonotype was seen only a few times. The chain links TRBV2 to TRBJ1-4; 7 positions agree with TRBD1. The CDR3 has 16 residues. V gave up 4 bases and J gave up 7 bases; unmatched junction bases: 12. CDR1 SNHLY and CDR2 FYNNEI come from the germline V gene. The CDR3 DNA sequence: TGTGCCAGCAGTGCCCAGGGGGAAGTTCGCGGTGAAAAACTGTTTTTT. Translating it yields CASSAQGEVRGEKLFF.

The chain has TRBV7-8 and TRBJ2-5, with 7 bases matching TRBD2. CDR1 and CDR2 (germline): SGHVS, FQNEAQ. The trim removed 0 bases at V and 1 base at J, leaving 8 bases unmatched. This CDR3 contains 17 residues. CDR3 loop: CASSLAWGGRIQETQYF. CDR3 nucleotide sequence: TGTGCCAGCAGCTTAGCGTGGGGGGGACGGATCCAAGAGACCCAGTACTTC.

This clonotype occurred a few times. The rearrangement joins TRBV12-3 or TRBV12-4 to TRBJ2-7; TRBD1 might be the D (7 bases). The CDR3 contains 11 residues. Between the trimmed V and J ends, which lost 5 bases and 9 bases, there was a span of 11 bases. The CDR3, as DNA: TGTGCCAGCAGTCGACAGGGAGGGCAGTACTTC. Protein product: CASSRQGGQYF.

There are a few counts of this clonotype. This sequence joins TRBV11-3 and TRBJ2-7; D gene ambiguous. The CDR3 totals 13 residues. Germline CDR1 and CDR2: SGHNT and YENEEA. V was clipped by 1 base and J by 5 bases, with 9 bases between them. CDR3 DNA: TGTGCCAGCAGCTTAGTGTTTCGGAACGAGCAGTACTTC. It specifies CASSLVFRNEQYF.

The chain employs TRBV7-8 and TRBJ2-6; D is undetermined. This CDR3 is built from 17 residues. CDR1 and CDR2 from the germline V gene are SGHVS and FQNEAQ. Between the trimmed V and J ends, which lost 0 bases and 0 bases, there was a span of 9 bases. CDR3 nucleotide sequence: TGTGCCAGCAGCTTAGCGGGTGGTAGCTCTGGGGCCAACGTCCTGACTTTC. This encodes CASSLAGGSSGANVLTF.

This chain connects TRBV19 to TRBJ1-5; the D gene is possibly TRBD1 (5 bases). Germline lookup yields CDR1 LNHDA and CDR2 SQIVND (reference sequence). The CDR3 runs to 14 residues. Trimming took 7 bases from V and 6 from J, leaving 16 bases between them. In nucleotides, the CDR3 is TGTGCCAGTAAGGCCAGGGAAAGCGTTCAGCCCCAGCATTTT. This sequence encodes CASKARESVQPQHF.

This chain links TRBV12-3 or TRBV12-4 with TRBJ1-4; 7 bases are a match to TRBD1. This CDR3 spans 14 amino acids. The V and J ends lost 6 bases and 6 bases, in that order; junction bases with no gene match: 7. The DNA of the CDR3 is TGTGCCAGCAGCCGGGGGACAGTAGATGAAAAACTGTTTTTT. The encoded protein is CASSRGTVDEKLFF.

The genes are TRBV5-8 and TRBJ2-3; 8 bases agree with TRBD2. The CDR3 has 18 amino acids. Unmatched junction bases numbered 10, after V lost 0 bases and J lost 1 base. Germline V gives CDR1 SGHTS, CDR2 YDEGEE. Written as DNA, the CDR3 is TGTGCCAGCAGCTTGGGACTAGCGCACCCCTTGCGCACAGATACGCAGTATTTT. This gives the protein CASSLGLAHPLRTDTQYF.

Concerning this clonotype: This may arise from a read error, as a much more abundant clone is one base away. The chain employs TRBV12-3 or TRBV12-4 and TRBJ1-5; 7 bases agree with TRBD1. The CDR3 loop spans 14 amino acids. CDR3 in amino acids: CARSSEGASQPQHF. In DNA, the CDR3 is TGTGCCCGCAGTTCGGAGGGGGCGAGTCAGCCCCAGCATTTT.

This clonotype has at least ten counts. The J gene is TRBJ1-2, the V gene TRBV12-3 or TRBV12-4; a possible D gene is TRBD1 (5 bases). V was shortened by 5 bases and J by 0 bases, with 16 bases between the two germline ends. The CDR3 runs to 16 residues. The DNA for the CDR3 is TGTGCCAGCAGTCATAGCCGGGACGCAACTAACTATGGCTACACCTTC. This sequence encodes CASSHSRDATNYGYTF.

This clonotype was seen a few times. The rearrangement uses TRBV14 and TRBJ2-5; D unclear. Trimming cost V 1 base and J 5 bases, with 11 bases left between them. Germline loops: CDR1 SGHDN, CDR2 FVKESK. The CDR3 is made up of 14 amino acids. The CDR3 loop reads CASSQAILRETQYF. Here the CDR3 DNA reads TGTGCCAGCAGCCAAGCAATCCTCCGGGAGACCCAGTACTTC.

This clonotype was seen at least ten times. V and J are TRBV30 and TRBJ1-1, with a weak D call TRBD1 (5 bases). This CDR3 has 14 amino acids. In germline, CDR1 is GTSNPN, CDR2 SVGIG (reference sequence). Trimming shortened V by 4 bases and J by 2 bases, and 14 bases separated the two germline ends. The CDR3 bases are TGTGCCTGGAAATGGGACGGAGGCAACACTGAAGCTTTCTTT. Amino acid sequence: CAWKWDGGNTEAFF. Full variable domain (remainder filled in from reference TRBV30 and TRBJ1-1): SQTIHQWPATLVQPVGSPLSLECTVEGTSNPNLYWYRQAAGRGLQLLFYSVGIGQISSEVPQNLSASRPQDRQFILSSKKLLLSDSGFYLCAWKWDGGNTEAFFGQGTRLTVV.

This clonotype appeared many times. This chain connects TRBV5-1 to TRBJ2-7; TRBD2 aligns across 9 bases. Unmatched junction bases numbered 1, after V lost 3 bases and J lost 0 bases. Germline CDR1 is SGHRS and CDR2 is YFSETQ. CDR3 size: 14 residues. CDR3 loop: CASSSGLASYEQYF. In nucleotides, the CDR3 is TGCGCCAGCAGCTCGGGACTAGCCTCCTACGAGCAGTACTTC. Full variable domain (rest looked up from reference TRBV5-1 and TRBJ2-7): KAGVTQTPRYLIKTRGQQVTLSCSPISGHRSVSWYQQTPGQGLQFLFEYFSETQRNKGNFPGRFSGRQFSNSRSEMNVSTLELGDSALYLCASSSGLASYEQYFGPGTRLTVT.